This T cell receptor beta chain was documented in a study of blood T cell repertoires in COVID-19. The wider study: Donors in the United States, Italy and Spain gave samples during acute or convalescent COVID-19.

Original methodology: Amplifying reference gene primers gave estimates of nucleated cell counts. Assay: immunoSEQ multiplex PCR; the TCRdb copy retains only in-frame clones and omits some. V, J and clone size are taken as reported in that table, and D and trimming were inferred from the DNA itself. The sample carries around 220,000 clones, around 80% recorded once. The sequence derives from a woman over 75 with COVID-19, enrolled during active disease. Input material: peripheral blood.

The CDR3 DNA sequence: TGTGCCAGCAGGTACCGGGACAGGGGCCTCTGGGGCTACACCTTC. Amino acid sequence: CASRYRDRGLWGYTF. V and J are TRBV6-5 and TRBJ1-2; 10 bases are shared with TRBD1. The germline CDR1 and CDR2 sequences are MNHEY and SVGAGI. This CDR3 is built from 15 residues. Trimming removed 6 bases from V and 8 bases from J; junction bases left unmatched: 12.